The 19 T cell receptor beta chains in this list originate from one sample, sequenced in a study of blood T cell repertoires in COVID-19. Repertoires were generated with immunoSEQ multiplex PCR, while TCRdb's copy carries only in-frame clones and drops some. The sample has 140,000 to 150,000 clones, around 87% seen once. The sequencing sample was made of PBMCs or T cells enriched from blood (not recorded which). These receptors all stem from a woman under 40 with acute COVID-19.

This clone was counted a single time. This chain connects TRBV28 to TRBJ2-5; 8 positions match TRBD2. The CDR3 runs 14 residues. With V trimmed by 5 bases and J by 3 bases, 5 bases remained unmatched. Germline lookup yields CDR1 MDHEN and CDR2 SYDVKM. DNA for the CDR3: TGTGCCAGCAGTACCGTCGGGGGGGAAGAGACCCAGTACTTC. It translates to CASSTVGGEETQYF.

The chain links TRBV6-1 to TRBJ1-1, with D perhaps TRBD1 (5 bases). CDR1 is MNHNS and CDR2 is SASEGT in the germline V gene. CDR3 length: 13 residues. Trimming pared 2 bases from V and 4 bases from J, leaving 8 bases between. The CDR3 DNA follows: TGTGCCAGCAGTGAAATAGGGGCCACTGAAGCTTTCTTT. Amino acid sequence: CASSEIGATEAFF.

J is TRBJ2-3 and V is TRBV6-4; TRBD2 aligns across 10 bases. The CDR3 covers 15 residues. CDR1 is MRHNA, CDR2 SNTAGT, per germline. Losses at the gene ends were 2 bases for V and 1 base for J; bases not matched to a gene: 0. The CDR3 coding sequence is TGTGCCAGCAGTGACGGGACTAGCGGCACAGATACGCAGTATTTT. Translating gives CASSDGTSGTDTQYF.

CDR3 amino acids: CASSQSKGRPSYNEQFF. In DNA form, the CDR3 reads TGTGCCAGCAGCCAATCGAAGGGGAGGCCCTCCTACAATGAGCAGTTCTTC. The V gene is TRBV16, the J gene TRBJ2-1; tentative D call: TRBD2 (6 bases). V was pared by 0 bases and J by 0 bases, with 12 bases between. The germline V gene has CDR1 KGHSY and CDR2 FQNENV. The CDR3 sequence is 17 residues long.

In DNA form, the CDR3 reads TGTGCCAGCAGTTCCGAGTTTATTTCACCCCTCCACTTT. Translation: CASSSEFISPLHF. This chain connects TRBV6-6 to TRBJ1-6; the D is unclear. Trimming shortened V by 4 bases and J by 9 bases, and 10 bases separated the two germline ends. Germline V gene lookup returns CDR1 MNHNY and CDR2 SVGAGI (reference sequence). The CDR3 totals 13 residues.

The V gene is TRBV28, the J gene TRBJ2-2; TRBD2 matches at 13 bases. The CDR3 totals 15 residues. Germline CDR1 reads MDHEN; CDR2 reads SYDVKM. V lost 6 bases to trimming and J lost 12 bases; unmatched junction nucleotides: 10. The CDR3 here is CASRLAGGAIWQLFF. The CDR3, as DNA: TGTGCCAGCAGACTAGCGGGAGGGGCGATATGGCAGCTGTTTTTT. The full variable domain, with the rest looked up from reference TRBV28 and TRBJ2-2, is DVKVTQSSRYLVKRTGEKVFLECVQDMDHENMFWYRQDPGLGLRLIYFSYDVKMKEKGDIPEGYSVSREKKERFSLILESASTNQTSMYLCASRLAGGAIWQLFFGEGSRLTVL.

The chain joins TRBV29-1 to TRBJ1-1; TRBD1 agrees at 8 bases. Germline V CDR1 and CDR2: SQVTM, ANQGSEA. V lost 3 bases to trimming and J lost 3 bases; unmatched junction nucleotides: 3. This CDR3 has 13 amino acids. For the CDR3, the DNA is TGCAGCGTTGACAGGGGGCCGGACACTGAAGCTTTCTTT. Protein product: CSVDRGPDTEAFF.

Here the CDR3 DNA reads TGTGCCAGCTCATCAACTCCCGGGACAAGCTACGAGCAGTACTTC. It codes for CASSSTPGTSYEQYF. This chain joins TRBV18 and TRBJ2-7, with D perhaps TRBD1 (6 bases). Germline V CDR1 and CDR2: KGHSH, LQKENI. CDR3 length: 15 residues. Deletions cut 5 bases from V and 3 bases from J, with 17 bases between.

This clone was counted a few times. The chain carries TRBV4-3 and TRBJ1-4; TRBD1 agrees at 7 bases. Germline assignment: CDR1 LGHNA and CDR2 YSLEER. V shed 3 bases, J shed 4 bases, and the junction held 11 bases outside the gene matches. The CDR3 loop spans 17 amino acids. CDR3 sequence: CASSQDPPSGGNEKLFF. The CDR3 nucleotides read TGCGCCAGCAGCCAGGATCCCCCCTCAGGGGGTAATGAAAAACTGTTTTTT.

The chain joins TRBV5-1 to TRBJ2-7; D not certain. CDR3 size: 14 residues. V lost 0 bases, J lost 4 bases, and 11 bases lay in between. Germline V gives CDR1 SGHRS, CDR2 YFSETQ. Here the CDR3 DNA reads TGCGCCAGCAGCTTGGCCCTGTTGAGTTACGAGCAGTACTTC. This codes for CASSLALLSYEQYF.

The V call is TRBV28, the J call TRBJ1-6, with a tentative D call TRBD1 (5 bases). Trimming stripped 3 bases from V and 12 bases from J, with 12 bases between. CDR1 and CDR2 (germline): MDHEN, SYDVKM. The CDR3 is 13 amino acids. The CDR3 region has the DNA TGTGCCAGCAGTTTCCAAGGGAGGGGACCCCTCCACTTT. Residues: CASSFQGRGPLHF.

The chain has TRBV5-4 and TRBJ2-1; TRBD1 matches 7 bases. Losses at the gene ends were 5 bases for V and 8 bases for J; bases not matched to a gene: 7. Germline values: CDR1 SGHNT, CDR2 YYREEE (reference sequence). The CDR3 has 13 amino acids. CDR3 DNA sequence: TGTGCCAGCAGTAGACAGGGTCTCGATGAGCAGTTCTTC. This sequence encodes CASSRQGLDEQFF.

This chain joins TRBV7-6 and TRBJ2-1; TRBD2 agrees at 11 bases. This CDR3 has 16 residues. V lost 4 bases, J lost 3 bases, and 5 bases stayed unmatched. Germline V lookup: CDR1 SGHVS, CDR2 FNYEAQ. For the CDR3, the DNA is TGTGCCAGCAGCTACTCTACTAGCGGGAGCTACAATGAGCAGTTCTTC. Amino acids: CASSYSTSGSYNEQFF.

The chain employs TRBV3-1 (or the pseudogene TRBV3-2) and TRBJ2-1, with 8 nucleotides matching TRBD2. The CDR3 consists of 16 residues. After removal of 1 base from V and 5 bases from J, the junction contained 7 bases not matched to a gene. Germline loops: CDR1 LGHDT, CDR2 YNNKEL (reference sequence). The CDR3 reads CASSQASGSWNNEQFF. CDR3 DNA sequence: TGTGCCAGCAGCCAAGCCAGCGGGAGCTGGAACAATGAGCAGTTCTTC.

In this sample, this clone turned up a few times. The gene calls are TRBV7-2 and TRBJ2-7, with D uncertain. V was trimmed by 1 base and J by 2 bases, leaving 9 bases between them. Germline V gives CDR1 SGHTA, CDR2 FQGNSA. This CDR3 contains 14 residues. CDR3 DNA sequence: TGTGCCAGCAGCTTAGGTAGCCCACCCTACGAGCAGTACTTC. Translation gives CASSLGSPPYEQYF.

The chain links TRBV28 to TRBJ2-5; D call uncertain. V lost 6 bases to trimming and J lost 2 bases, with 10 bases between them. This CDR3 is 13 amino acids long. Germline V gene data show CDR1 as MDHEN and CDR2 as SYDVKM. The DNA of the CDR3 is TGTGCCAGCAGCACTCGAGGTCAAGAGACCCAGTACTTC. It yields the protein CASSTRGQETQYF.

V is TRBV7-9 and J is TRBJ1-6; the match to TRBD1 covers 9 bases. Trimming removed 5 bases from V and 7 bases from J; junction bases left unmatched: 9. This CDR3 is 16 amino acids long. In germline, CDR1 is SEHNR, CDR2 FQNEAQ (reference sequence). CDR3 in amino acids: CASSPRPGTGNSPLHF. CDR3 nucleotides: TGTGCCAGCAGCCCCCGTCCCGGGACAGGGAATTCACCCCTCCACTTT.

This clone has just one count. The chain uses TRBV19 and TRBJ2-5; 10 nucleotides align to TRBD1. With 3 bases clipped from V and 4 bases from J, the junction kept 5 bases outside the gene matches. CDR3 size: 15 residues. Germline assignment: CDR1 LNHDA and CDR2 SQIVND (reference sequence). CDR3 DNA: TGTGCCAGTAGTATGGGACAGGGGATGGGAGAGACCCAGTACTTC. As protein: CASSMGQGMGETQYF. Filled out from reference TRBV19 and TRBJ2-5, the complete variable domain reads DGGITQSPKYLFRKEGQNVTLSCEQNLNHDAMYWYRQDPGQGLRLIYYSQIVNDFQKGDIAEGYSVSREKKESFPLTVTSAQKNPTAFYLCASSMGQGMGETQYFGPGTRLLVL.

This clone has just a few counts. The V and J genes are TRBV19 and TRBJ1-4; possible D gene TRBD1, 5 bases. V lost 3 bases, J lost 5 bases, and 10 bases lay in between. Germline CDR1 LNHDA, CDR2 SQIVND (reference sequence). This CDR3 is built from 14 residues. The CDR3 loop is CASSMTAPNEKLFF. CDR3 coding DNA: TGTGCCAGTAGTATGACAGCCCCGAATGAAAAACTGTTTTTT.